Listed below are T cell receptor beta chains from one sample, sequenced in a study of T cell repertoires in cytomegalovirus infection. From the reads, TCRdb called clonotypes with MiXCR, one entry per CDR3 protein. The sample holds about 100,000 distinct CDR3 sequences, less than 25% seen once. Sequencing was done on a sample of CD8+ T cells from PBMCs. These TCRs come from a human donor in good health (CMV status not recorded). Some clones in this sample may be carry-over from other donors' samples. Both conserved end residues are part of each CDR3. D genes are given only for firm matches. Size tells how often a clone was seen (once, few, many) or the class of an expanded clone, and some rows leave it out.

j_call d_call v_call clone_size cdr3_aa cdr3_nt
TRBJ1-1 TRBD1 TRBV7-9 few CASSLNRGHTEAFF TGTGCCAGCAGCTTAAACAGGGGTCACACTGAAGCTTTCTTT
TRBJ2-7 TRBD2 TRBV4-2 - CASSQETGGLWEQYF TGTGCCAGCAGCCAAGAGACGGGGGGGCTTTGGGAGCAGTACTTC
TRBJ2-3 - TRBV5-1 - CASSKGTSGTDTQYF TGCGCCAGCAGCAAAGGGACATCAGGGACAGATACGCAGTATTTT
TRBJ2-1 - TRBV2 - CASSAGLAEEQFF TGTGCCAGCAGTGCTGGGCTAGCAGAAGAGCAGTTCTTC
TRBJ2-7 - TRBV7-9 - CASSPAAVGVYEQYF TGTGCCAGCAGCCCTGCTGCCGTAGGTGTCTACGAGCAGTACTTC
TRBJ2-7 TRBD2 TRBV30 - CAWSPGGDYEQYF TGTGCCTGGAGTCCTGGGGGGGACTACGAGCAGTACTTC
TRBJ2-1 TRBD2 TRBV6-2/TRBV6-3 many CASSYSSSGGGDEQFF TGTGCCAGCAGTTACTCGTCTAGCGGGGGGGGCGATGAGCAGTTCTTC
TRBJ2-2 - TRBV9 many CASSVGGTGELFF TGTGCCAGCAGCGTAGGGGGGACCGGGGAGCTGTTTTTT
TRBJ1-1 - TRBV7-9 - CASRLGTEAFF TGTGCCAGCAGGTTAGGCACTGAAGCTTTCTTT
TRBJ1-1 TRBD1 TRBV30 once CACGRDRDTEAFF TGTGCCTGTGGGCGAGACAGGGATACTGAAGCTTTCTTT
TRBJ1-3 - TRBV7-2 many CASSPTDTRTIYF TGTGCCAGCAGCCCAACCGACACTCGCACCATATATTTT
TRBJ1-6 - TRBV27 - CASSLGLGSPLHF TGTGCCAGCAGTCTCGGACTGGGGTCACCCCTCCACTTT
TRBJ1-2 - TRBV6-2/TRBV6-3 few CASSLLTGYDDGYTF TGTGCCAGCTCTCTCTTGACGGGGTACGACGATGGCTACACCTTC
TRBJ1-1 - TRBV6-6 - CASRTRGERIEAFF TGTGCCAGCAGAACTAGGGGGGAGCGCATTGAAGCTTTCTTT
TRBJ2-3 - TRBV13 few CASSLQTDTQYF TGTGCCAGCAGTCTCCAAACAGATACGCAGTATTTT
TRBJ2-1 TRBD2 TRBV7-2 many CASSLGWLADNEQFF TGTGCCAGCAGCTTAGGTTGGCTAGCGGACAATGAGCAGTTCTTC
TRBJ2-5 TRBD2 TRBV7-2 many CASSPSGETQYF TGTGCCAGCAGCCCTAGCGGGGAGACCCAGTACTTC
TRBJ1-5 - TRBV7-2 many CASSLGGGNQPQHF TGTGCCAGCAGCTTAGGAGGGGGAAATCAGCCCCAGCATTTT
TRBJ2-1 - TRBV6-2/TRBV6-3 - CASSQDGAEQFF TGTGCCAGCAGCCAGGATGGGGCCGAGCAGTTCTTC
TRBJ2-3 TRBD2 TRBV20-1 - CSATERGGKSDTQYF TGCAGTGCTACCGAGCGGGGGGGCAAATCAGATACGCAGTATTTT
TRBJ2-7 TRBD1 TRBV5-8 many CASSLEGDRYSYEQYF TGTGCCAGCAGCTTGGAAGGGGACAGGTATTCCTACGAGCAGTACTTC
TRBJ2-3 TRBD2 TRBV11-2 few CASSFVAGVKGDTQYF TGTGCCAGCAGCTTTGTAGCGGGAGTGAAAGGGGATACGCAGTATTTT
TRBJ2-7 TRBD1 TRBV7-6 - CASSPSEAGGNEQYF TGTGCCAGCAGCCCCTCCGAAGCAGGGGGTAATGAGCAGTACTTC